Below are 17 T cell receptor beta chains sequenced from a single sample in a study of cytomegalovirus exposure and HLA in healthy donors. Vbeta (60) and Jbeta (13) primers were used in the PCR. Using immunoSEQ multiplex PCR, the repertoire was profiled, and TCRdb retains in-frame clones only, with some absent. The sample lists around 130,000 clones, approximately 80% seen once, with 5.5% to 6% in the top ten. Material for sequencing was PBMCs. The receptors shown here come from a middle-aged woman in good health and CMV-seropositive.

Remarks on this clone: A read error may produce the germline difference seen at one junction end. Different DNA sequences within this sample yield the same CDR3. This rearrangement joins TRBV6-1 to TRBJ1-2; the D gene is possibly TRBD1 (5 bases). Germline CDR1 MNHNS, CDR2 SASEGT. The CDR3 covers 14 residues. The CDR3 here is CASSEAGRSSGYTF. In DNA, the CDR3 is TGCGCCAGCAGTGAAGCAGGGAGGTCAAGTGGCTACACCTTC.

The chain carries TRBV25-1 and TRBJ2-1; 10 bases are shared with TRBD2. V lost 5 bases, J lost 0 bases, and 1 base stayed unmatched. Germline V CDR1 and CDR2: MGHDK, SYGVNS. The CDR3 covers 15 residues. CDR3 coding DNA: TGTGCCAGCAGTCCTAGCGGGAGCTCCTACAATGAGCAGTTCTTC. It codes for CASSPSGSSYNEQFF.

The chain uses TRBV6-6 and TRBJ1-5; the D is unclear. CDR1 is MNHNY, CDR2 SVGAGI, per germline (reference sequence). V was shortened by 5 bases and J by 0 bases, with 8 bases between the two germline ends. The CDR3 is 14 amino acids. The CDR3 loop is CASSLKPSNQPQHF. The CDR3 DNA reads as TGTGCCAGCAGTCTAAAGCCTAGCAATCAGCCCCAGCATTTT.

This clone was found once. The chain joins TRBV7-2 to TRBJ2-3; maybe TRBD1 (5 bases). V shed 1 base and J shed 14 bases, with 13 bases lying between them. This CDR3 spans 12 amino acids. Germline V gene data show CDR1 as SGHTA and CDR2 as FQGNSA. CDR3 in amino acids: CASSLGQGKTYF. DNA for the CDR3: TGTGCCAGCAGCTTAGGCCAGGGCAAAACGTATTTT.

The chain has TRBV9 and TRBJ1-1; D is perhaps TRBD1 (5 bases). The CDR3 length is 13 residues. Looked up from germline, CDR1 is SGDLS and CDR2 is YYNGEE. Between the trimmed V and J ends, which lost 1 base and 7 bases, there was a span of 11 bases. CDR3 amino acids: CASSVTGSSEAFF. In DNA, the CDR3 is TGTGCCAGCAGCGTAACAGGCTCCAGTGAAGCTTTCTTT.

CDR3 sequence: CASSIGVAAVLMNTEAFF. In DNA form, the CDR3 reads TGTGCCAGTAGTATAGGTGTGGCCGCGGTTTTAATGAACACTGAAGCTTTCTTT. The rearrangement joins TRBV19 to TRBJ1-1, with no clear D. The CDR3 runs 18 residues. The V end was cut by 1 base, the J end by 0 bases, with 18 bases between. Germline V CDR1 and CDR2: LNHDA, SQIVND (reference sequence). Combining the CDR3 with reference TRBV19 and TRBJ1-1 gives the whole variable domain DGGITQSPKYLFRKEGQNVTLSCEQNLNHDAMYWYRQDPGQGLRLIYYSQIVNDFQKGDIAEGYSVSREKKESFPLTVTSAQKNPTAFYLCASSIGVAAVLMNTEAFFGQGTRLTVV.

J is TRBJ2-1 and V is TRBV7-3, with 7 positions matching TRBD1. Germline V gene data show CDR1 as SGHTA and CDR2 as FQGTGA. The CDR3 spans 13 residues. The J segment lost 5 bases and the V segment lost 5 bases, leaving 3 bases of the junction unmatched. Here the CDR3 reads CASSTDRDNEQFF. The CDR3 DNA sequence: TGTGCCAGCAGCACCGACAGGGACAATGAGCAGTTCTTC.

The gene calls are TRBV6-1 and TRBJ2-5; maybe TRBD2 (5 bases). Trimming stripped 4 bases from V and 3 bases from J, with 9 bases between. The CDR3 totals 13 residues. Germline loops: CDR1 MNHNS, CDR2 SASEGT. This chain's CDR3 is CASSAVREETQYF. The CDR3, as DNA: TGTGCCAGCAGTGCCGTGAGGGAAGAGACCCAGTACTTC.

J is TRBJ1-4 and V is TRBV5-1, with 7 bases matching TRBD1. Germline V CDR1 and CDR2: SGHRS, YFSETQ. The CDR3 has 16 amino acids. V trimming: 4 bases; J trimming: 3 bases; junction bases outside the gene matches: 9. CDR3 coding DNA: TGCGCCAGCAGCCTCGCCGGGACAGCGTCTAATGAAAAACTGTTTTTT. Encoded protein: CASSLAGTASNEKLFF.

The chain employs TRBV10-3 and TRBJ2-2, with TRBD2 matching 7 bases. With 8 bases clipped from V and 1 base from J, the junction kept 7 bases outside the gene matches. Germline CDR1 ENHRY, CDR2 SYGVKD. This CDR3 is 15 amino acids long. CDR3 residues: CAILGGTGNTGELFF. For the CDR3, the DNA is TGTGCCATCCTCGGGGGGACGGGGAACACCGGGGAGCTGTTTTTT.

The CDR3 DNA reads as TGTGCCTGGAGTGTACAGACGAATGCTTTCTTT. Amino acids: CAWSVQTNAFF. This chain joins TRBV30 and TRBJ1-1; D gene ambiguous. V dropped 0 bases and J dropped 11 bases, with 10 bases sitting between them. The CDR3 consists of 11 residues. From germline, CDR1 is GTSNPN and CDR2 SVGIG (reference sequence).

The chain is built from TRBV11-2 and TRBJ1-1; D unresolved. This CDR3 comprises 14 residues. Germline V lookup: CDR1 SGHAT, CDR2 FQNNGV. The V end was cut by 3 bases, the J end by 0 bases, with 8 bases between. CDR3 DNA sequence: TGTGCCAGCAGCTTTAGCCTCATGAACACTGAAGCTTTCTTT. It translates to CASSFSLMNTEAFF.

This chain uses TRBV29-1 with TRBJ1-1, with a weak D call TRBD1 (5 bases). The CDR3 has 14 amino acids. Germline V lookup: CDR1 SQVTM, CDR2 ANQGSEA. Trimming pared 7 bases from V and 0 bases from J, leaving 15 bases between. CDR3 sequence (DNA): TGCAGCGCCGGAGCAGGGATCATGAACACTGAAGCTTTCTTT. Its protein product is CSAGAGIMNTEAFF.

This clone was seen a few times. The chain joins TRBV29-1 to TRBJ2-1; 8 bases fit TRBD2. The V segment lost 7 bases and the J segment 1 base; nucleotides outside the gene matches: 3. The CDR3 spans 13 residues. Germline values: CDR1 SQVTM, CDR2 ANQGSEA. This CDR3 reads CSGSGGSYNEQFF. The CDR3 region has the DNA TGCAGCGGGTCGGGAGGGTCCTACAATGAGCAGTTCTTC.

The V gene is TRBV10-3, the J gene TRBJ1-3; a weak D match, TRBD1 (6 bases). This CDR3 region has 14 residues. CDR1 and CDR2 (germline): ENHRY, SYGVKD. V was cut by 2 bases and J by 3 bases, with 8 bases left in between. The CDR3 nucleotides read TGTGCCATCAGTGAGGGACAGAGTGGAAACACCATATATTTT. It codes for CAISEGQSGNTIYF.

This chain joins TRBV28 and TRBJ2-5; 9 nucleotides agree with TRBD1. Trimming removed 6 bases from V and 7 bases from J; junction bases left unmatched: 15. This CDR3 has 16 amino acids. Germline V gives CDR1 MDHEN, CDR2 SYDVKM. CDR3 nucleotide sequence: TGTGCCAGCAGCTTGATGGGACAGGGTGTGTTTGGGACCCAGTACTTC. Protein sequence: CASSLMGQGVFGTQYF.

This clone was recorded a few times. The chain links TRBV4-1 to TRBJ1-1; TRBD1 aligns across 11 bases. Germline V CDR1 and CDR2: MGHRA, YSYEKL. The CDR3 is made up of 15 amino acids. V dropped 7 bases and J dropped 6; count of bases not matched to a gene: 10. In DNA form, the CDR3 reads TGCGCCAGCACCCCACGGACAGGGGGCTTCTCTGAAGCTTTCTTT. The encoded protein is CASTPRTGGFSEAFF.